Described below is a single T cell receptor (beta chain) sequence and its context. This entry belongs to a study of cytomegalovirus exposure and HLA in healthy donors. The PCR was carried out with 60 Vbeta primers and 13 Jbeta primers. Libraries were prepared by immunoSEQ multiplex PCR; TCRdb keeps only in-frame clonotypes and omits some of them. The sample records 200,000 or so clones, approximately 83% being singletons. The CDR3 contains 15 residues. V lost 4 bases, J lost 1 base, and 6 bases stayed unmatched. From germline, CDR1 is SGHAT and CDR2 FQNNGV. Sequences were obtained from PBMCs. The chain carries TRBV11-2 and TRBJ1-1; TRBD1 agrees at 7 bases. The clonotype comes from a boy younger than 10 in good health and CMV-seronegative. CDR3 DNA sequence: TGTGCCAGCAGCTCCACGACAGGGAGGAACACTGAAGCTTTCTTT. Its translation is CASSSTTGRNTEAFF.